This T cell receptor (beta chain) was captured by sequencing in a study of blood T cell repertoires in COVID-19 (dated by TCRdb to the early 2020s). The study in broad terms: Samples covering the acute and convalescent phases of COVID-19 were provided by collaborators in the United States, Italy and Spain. Nearly every sample came with metadata listing a de-identified subject ID, COVID-19 status, age in years and sex. Samples were obtained from the ongoing ImmuneRACE study (first 160 participants) and from 1,254 subjects provided by 6 global collaborators. HLA class I and class II types, where available, came from metadata supplied by the sample provider rather than from assay-based typing. The repertoires were released in a freely available public database meant as a resource for research on the immune response to SARS-CoV-2. Subjects who had been exposed to COVID-19, were actively infected with it, or had recovered from it provided the deeply sampled blood TCRbeta repertoires that made up the dataset. The material from the prospective study consisted of cDNA or gDNA derived from T cells, B-cell-depleted T cells, or PBMCs. Overall study outcomes, separate from this receptor: Clinical and demographic metadata were provided uncurated, with the amount varying by source and participant.

Comments on this clone: Its specific antigen is unknown. No much larger clonotype is one base removed from it; base qualities were not supplied.

The collaborating institutions used their own protocols to collect whole blood in K2EDTA tubes. Collaborator samples were shipped for TCRbeta analysis as frozen whole blood, isolated PBMCs, or DNA extracted from either sample type. TCRbeta CDR3 regions were amplified from genomic DNA by means of the immunoSEQ Assay, a bias-controlled multiplex PCR. The original methods were these. The number of nucleated cells in each sample was estimated from the amplification of reference gene primers within the assay. Sequence reads were collapsed and filtered to measure the absolute abundance of every unique TCRbeta CDR3 rearrangement. For each sample, productive Simpson clonality was calculated as the square root of Simpson's diversity index over productive rearrangements. TCRdb re-hosts the immuneACCESS table, in-frame sequences only. Its copies lack some clones; in the studies checked, an unresolved V gene accounts for under half of them, and the cause for the rest is not known. The V and J calls and the clone size are those of that table, but D and trimming were determined from the DNA. The sample has some 150,000 clones on record, 85% of them singletons. Together, the top ten hold around 2.9% of the sample.

The material sequenced was peripheral blood. The TCR comes from a man aged 50 to 59 with acute or convalescent COVID-19.

The bases are TGTGCCAGCAGTTGGGCAAGTGAAGCTTTCTTT. The translation is CASSWASEAFF. The V and J genes are TRBV6-5 and TRBJ1-1; a confident D gene designation cannot be given. V loses 4 bases, J loses 7 bases, and the germline ends lie 7 bases apart. CDR1 and CDR2, per the germline V gene, are MNHEY and SVGAGI. Including the terminal cysteine and phenylalanine, the CDR3 comprises 11 residues. Only the CDR3 region is kept as DNA, spanning 33 bases read in frame from base 1.